The clone carrying this TCR beta chain was counted between two and nine times. Profiling relied on immunoSEQ multiplex PCR, and the TCRdb table lists in-frame clones only, not all of them. The sample yields tens of thousands of clones, roughly 90% seen once. This entry is derived from a study of blood T cell repertoires in COVID-19. The CDR3 extends over 15 amino acids. Trimming took 1 base from V and 0 from J, leaving 7 bases between them. Germline V CDR1 and CDR2: KGHSY, FQNENV. Material: peripheral blood. The receptor comes from a man aged 50 to 59 with active or convalescent COVID-19. The chain couples TRBV16 to TRBJ2-1; D is possibly TRBD2 (6 bases). The CDR3 nucleotides read TGTGCCAGCAGCCAATTGGGAGGCTCCTACAATGAGCAGTTCTTC. This gives the protein CASSQLGGSYNEQFF.